The clone carrying this T cell receptor beta chain was counted only a few times. The sample originates from a study of read filtering for tumor transcriptome and immune sequencing. Germline V gene data show CDR1 as SEHNR and CDR2 as FQNEAQ (reference sequence). V dropped 5 bases and J dropped 4; count of bases not matched to a gene: 8. The CDR3 consists of 15 residues. The library was built from about 400 ng RNA with molecular barcoded adaptors for alpha/delta and beta/gamma chains. From the reads, TCRdb called clonotypes with MiXCR, one entry per CDR3 protein. The profile shows approximately 40,000 distinct CDR3 sequences, approximately 13% of them singletons.

This rearrangement joins TRBV7-9 to TRBJ2-7; TRBD2 agrees at 10 bases. The TCR sequence derives from a donor at least 40 years old with multiple myeloma. The sequenced material came from a population of CD138-negative cells sorted from bone marrow. The CDR3 loop reads CASSPTSGKIYEQYF. The CDR3 bases are TGTGCCAGCAGCCCAACTAGCGGGAAAATTTACGAGCAGTACTTC.